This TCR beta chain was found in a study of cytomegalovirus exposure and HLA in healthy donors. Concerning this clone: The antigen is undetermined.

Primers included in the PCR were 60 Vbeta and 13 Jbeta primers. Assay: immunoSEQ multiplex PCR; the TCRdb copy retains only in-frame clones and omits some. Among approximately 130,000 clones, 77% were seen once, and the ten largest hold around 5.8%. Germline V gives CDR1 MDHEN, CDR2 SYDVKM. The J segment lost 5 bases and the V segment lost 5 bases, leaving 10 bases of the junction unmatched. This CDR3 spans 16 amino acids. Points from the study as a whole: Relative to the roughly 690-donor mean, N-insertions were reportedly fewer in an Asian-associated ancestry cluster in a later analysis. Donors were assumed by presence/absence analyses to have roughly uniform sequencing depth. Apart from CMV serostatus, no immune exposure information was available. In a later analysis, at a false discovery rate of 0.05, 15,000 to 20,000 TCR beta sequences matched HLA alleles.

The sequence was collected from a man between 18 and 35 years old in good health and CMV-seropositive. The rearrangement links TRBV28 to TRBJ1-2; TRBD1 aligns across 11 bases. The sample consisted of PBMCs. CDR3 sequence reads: CASSLLGQGARYGYTF. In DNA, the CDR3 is TGTGCCAGCAGTCTCTTAGGACAGGGGGCTAGGTATGGCTACACCTTC.